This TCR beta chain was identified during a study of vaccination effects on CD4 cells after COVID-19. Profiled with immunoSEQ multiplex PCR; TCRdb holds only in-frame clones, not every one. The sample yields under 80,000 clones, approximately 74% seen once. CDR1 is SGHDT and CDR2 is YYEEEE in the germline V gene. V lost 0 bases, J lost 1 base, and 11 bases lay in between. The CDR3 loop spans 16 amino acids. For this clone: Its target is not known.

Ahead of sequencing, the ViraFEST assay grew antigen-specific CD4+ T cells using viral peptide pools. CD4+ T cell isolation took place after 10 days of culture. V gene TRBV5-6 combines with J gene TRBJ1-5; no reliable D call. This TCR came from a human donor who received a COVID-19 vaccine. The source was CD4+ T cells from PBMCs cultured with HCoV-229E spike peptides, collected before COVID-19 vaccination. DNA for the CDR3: TGTGCCAGCAGCTTGGGCGGAGGGATCAGCAATCAGCCCCAGCATTTT. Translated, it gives CASSLGGGISNQPQHF. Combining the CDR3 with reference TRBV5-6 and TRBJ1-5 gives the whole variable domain DAGVTQSPTHLIKTRGQQVTLRCSPKSGHDTVSWYQQALGQGPQFIFQYYEEEERQRGNFPDRFSGHQFPNYSSELNVNALLLGDSALYLCASSLGGGISNQPQHFGDGTRLSIL.